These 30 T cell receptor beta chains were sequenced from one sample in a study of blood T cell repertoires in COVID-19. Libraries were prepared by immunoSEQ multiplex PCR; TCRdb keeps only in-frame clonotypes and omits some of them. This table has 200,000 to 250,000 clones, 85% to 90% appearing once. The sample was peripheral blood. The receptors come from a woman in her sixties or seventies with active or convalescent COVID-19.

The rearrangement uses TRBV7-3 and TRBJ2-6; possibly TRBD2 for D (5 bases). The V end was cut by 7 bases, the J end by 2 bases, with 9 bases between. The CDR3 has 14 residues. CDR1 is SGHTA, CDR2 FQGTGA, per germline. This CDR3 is CASTLRAGANVLTF. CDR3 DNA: TGTGCCAGCACCTTGCGGGCTGGGGCCAACGTCCTGACTTTC.

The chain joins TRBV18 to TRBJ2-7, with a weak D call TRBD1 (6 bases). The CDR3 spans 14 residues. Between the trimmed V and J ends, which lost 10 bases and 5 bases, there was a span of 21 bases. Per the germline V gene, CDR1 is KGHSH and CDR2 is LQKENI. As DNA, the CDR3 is TGTGCCACAGGGGAACAGGAGCTTCCTAACGAGCAGTACTTC. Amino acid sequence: CATGEQELPNEQYF.

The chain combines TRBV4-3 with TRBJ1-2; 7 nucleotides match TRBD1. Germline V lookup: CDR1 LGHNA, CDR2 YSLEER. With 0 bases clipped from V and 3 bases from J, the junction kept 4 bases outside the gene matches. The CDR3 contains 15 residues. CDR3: CASSQDPGTDYGYTF. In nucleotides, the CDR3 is TGCGCCAGCAGCCAAGACCCCGGGACAGACTATGGCTACACCTTC.

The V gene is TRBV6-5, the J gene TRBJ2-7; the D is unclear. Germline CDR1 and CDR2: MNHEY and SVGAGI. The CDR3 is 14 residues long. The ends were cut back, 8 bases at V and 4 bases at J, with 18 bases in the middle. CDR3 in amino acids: CASGRLGSIYEQYF. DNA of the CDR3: TGTGCCAGCGGCCGTCTAGGTTCTATTTACGAGCAGTACTTC.

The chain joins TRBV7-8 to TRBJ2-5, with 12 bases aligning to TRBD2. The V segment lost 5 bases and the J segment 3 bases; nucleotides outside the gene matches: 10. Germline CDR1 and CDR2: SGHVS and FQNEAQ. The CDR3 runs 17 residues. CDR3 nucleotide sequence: TGTGCCAGCAGCGCCCAACGACTAGCGGGGGACAAAGAGACCCAGTACTTC. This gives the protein CASSAQRLAGDKETQYF.

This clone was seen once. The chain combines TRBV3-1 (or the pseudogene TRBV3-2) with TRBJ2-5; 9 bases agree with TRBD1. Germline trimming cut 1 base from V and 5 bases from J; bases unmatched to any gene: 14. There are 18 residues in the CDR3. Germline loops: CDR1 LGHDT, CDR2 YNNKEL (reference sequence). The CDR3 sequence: CASSQGVARDRVKETQYF. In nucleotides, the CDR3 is TGTGCCAGCAGCCAAGGAGTGGCCAGGGACAGGGTGAAGGAGACCCAGTACTTC.

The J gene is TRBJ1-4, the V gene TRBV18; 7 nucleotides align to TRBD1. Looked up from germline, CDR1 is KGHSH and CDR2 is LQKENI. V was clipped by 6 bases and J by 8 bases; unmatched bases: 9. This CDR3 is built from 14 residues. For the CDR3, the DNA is TGTGCCAGCTCTCCCGGGACAGTCGGAGAAAAACTGTTTTTT. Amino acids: CASSPGTVGEKLFF.

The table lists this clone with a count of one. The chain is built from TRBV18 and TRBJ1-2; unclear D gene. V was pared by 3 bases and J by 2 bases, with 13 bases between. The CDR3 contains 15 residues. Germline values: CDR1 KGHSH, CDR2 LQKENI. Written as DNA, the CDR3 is TGTGCCAGCTCACCTCCACCGACAAGAAACTATGGCTACACCTTC. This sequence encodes CASSPPPTRNYGYTF.

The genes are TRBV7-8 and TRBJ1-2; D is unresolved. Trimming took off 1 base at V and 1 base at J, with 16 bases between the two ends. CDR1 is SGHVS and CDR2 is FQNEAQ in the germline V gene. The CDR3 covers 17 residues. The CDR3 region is CASSLGVERRGNYGYTF. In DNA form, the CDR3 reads TGTGCCAGCAGCTTAGGTGTGGAGCGACGGGGTAACTATGGCTACACCTTC.

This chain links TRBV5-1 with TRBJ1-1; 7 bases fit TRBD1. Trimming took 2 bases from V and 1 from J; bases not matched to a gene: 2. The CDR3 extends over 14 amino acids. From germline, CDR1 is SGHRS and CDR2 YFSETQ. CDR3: CASSFTGENTEAFF. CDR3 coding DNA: TGCGCCAGCAGCTTTACAGGGGAGAACACTGAAGCTTTCTTT.

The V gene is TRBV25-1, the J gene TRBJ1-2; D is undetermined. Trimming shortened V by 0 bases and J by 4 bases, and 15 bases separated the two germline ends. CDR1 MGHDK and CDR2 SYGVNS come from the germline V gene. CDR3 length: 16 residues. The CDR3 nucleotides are TGTGCCAGCAGTGAATATCAGCGACCGGGTGTCTATGGCTACACCTTC. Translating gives CASSEYQRPGVYGYTF.

Here the CDR3 DNA reads TGTGCCAGCAGCTTGACTGCGGGAGGGGAGCAGTACTTC. Translation gives CASSLTAGGEQYF. This chain joins TRBV5-5 and TRBJ2-7; the match to TRBD2 covers 9 bases. The V and J ends lost 1 base and 7 bases, in that order; junction bases with no gene match: 3. CDR3 length equals 13 residues. Germline values: CDR1 SGHKS, CDR2 YYEKEE (reference sequence).

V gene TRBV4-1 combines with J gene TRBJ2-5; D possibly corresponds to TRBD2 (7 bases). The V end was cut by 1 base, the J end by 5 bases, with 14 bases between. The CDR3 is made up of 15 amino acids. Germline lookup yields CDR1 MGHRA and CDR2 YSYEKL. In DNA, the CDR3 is TGCGCCAGCAGCCAAGGAGGGAGGGGGGTTGAGACCCAGTACTTC. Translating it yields CASSQGGRGVETQYF.

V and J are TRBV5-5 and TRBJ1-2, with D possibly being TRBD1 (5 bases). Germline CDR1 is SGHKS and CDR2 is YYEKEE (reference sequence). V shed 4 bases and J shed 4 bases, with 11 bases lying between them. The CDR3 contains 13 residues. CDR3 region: CASSPGLIYGYTF. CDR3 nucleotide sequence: TGTGCCAGCAGCCCGGGACTGATCTATGGCTACACCTTC.

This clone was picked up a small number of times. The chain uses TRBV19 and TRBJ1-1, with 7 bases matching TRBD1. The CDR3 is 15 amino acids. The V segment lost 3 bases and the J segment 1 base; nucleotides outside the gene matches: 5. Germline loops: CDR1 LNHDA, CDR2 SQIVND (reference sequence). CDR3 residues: CASSMRSGGNTEAFF. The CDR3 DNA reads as TGTGCCAGTAGTATGAGGTCAGGGGGGAACACTGAAGCTTTCTTT.

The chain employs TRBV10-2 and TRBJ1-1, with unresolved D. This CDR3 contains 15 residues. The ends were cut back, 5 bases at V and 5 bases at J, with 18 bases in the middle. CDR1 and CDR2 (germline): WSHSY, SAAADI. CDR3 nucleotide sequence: TGCGCCAGCAGTTGGCCCGGGGTTGGACGGACTGAAGCTTTCTTT. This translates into CASSWPGVGRTEAFF.

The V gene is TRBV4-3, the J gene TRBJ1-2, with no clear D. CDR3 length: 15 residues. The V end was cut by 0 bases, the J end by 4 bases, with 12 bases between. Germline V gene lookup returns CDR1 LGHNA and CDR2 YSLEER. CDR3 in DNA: TGCGCCAGCAGCCAAGATGGAGGGAACAGCTATGGCTACACCTTC. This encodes CASSQDGGNSYGYTF.

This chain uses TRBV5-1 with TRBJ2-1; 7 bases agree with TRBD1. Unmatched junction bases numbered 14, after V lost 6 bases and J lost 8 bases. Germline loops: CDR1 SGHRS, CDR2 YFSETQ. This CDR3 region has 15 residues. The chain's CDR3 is CASNREPTGSDEQFF. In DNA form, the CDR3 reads TGCGCCAGCAATAGGGAACCGACAGGGAGCGATGAGCAGTTCTTC.

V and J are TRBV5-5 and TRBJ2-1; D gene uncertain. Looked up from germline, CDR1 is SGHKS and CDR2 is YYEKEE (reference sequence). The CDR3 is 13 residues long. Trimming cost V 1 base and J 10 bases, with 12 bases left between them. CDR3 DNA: TGTGCCAGCAGCTTGTCTCCCCCGTTGGAGCAGTTCTTC. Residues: CASSLSPPLEQFF.

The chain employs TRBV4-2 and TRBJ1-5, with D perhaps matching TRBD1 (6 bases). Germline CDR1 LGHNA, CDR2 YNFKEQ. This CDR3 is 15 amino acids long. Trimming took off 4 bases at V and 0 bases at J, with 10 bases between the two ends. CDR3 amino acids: CASSPYRVSNQPQHF. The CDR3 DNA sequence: TGTGCCAGCAGCCCCTACAGGGTTAGCAATCAGCCCCAGCATTTT.

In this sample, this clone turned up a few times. CDR3 coding DNA: TGTGCCAGCAGACTAGCGGGGGTTGAGACCCAGTACTTC. Its protein is CASRLAGVETQYF. The chain carries TRBV6-5 and TRBJ2-5; 11 bases align to TRBD2. Germline assignment: CDR1 MNHEY and CDR2 SVGAGI. Trimming cost V 6 bases and J 5 bases; bases outside gene matches: 2. The CDR3 contains 13 residues.

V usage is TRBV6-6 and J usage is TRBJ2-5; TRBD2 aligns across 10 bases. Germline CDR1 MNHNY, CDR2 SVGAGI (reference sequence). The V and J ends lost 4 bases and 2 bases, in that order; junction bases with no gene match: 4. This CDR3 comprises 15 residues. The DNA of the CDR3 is TGTGCCAGCAGTTTTGGAGCGGGGGGGCAAGAGACCCAGTACTTC. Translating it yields CASSFGAGGQETQYF.

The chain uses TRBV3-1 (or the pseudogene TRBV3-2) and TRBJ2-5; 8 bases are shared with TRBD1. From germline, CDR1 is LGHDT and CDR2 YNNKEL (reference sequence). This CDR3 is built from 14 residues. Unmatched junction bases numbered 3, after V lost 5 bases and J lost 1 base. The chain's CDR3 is CASSYGTGQETQYF. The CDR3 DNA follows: TGTGCCAGCAGCTACGGGACAGGCCAAGAGACCCAGTACTTC.

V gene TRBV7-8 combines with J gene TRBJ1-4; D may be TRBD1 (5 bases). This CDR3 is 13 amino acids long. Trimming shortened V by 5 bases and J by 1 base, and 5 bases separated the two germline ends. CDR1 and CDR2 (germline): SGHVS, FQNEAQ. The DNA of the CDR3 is TGTGCCAGCAGCAGGGGAACTAATGAAAAACTGTTTTTT. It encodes CASSRGTNEKLFF.

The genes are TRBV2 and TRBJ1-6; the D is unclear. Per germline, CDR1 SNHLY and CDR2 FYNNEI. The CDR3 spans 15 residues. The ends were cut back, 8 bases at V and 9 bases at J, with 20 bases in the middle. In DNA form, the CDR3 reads TGTGCCAGCCGGGTAGAAGTCCAAAGCGGTTCACCCCTCCACTTT. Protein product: CASRVEVQSGSPLHF.

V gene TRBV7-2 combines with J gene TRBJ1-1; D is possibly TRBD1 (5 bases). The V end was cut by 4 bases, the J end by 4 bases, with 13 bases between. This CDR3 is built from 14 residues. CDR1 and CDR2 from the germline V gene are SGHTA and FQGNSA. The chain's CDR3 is CASSSTVRGTEAFF. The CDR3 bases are TGTGCCAGCAGCTCGACAGTCCGAGGCACTGAAGCTTTCTTT.

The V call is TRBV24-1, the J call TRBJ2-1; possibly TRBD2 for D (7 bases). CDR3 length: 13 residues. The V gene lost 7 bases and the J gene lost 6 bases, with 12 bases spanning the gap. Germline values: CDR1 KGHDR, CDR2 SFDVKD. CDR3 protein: CATRGGGINEQFF. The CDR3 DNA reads TGTGCCACCAGGGGAGGGGGTATCAATGAGCAGTTCTTC.

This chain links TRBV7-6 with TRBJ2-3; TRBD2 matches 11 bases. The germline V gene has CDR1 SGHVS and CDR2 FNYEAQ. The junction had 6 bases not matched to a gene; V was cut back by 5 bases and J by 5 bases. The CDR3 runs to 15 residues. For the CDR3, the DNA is TGTGCCAGCAGCATTAGCGGGGGGGCCGGAGATACGCAGTATTTT. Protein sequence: CASSISGGAGDTQYF.

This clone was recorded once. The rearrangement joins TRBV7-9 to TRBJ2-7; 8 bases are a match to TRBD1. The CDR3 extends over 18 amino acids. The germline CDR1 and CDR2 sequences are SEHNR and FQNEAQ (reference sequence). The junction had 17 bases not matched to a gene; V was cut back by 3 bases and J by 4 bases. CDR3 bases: TGTGCCAGCAGCTTCGGGGGACAGGTCCCGGCAAGCGCTTACGAGCAGTACTTC. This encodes CASSFGGQVPASAYEQYF. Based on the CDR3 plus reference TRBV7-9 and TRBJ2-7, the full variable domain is DTGVSQNPRHKITKRGQNVTFRCDPISEHNRLYWYRQTLGQGPEFLTYFQNEAQLEKSRLLSDRFSAERPKGSFSTLEIQRTEQGDSAMYLCASSFGGQVPASAYEQYFGPGTRLTVT.

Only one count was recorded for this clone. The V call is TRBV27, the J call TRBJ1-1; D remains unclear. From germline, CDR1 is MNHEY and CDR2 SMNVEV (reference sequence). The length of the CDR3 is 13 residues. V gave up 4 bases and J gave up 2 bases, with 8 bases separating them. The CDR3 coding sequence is TGTGCCAGCAGTTATCAGTATAACACTGAAGCTTTCTTT. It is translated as CASSYQYNTEAFF.